The 20 T cell receptor beta chains in this list originate from one sample, sequenced in a study of blood T cell repertoires in COVID-19. Sequencing was performed with immunoSEQ multiplex PCR; in TCRdb, only in-frame clones are kept and a portion is missing. The repertoire holds under 150,000 clones, 70% to 90% seen once, with roughly 8% in the top ten. What was sequenced was peripheral blood. The origin of the receptors is a woman aged 55-69 years with COVID-19, enrolled during active disease.

The genes are TRBV5-4 and TRBJ2-5, with 11 bases matching TRBD2. The ends lost 4 bases at V and 3 bases at J; junction bases unmatched: 5. Germline V CDR1 and CDR2: SGHNT, YYREEE (reference sequence). CDR3 length equals 15 residues. CDR3 amino acids: CASSPLAGAEETQYF. In DNA form, the CDR3 reads TGTGCCAGCAGCCCACTAGCGGGGGCGGAAGAGACCCAGTACTTC.

The chain has TRBV15 and TRBJ2-3, with D perhaps matching TRBD2 (6 bases). CDR1 is LNHNV, CDR2 YYDKDF, per germline (reference sequence). The CDR3 loop spans 16 amino acids. Trimming took 2 bases from V and 0 from J, leaving 12 bases between them. The CDR3 loop is CATSRRSGTSTDTQYF. The CDR3 nucleotides read TGTGCCACCAGCAGACGGTCAGGGACTAGCACAGATACGCAGTATTTT. The whole variable domain, filled in from reference TRBV15 and TRBJ2-3, reads DAMVIQNPRYQVTQFGKPVTLSCSQTLNHNVMYWYQQKSSQAPKLLFHYYDKDFNNEADTPDNFQSRRPNTSFCFLDIRSPGLGDTAMYLCATSRRSGTSTDTQYFGPGTRLTVL.

The rearrangement links TRBV5-1 to TRBJ2-7, with 8 bases that match TRBD1. The V and J ends lost 3 bases and 0 bases, in that order; junction bases with no gene match: 14. The CDR3 has 18 amino acids. Germline V gene data show CDR1 as SGHRS and CDR2 as YFSETQ. CDR3 sequence (DNA): TGCGCCAGCAGCTCCCGGTGGACAGGGCAACCGATCTCCTACGAGCAGTACTTC. This sequence encodes CASSSRWTGQPISYEQYF.

The genes are TRBV27 and TRBJ2-5; no definite D call. The CDR3 has 14 residues. The V end lost 4 bases, the J end lost 2 bases, and 11 bases lay between the germline ends. Germline-derived CDR1 and CDR2 are MNHEY and SMNVEV (reference sequence). In DNA, the CDR3 is TGTGCCAGCAGTTCCATGGCGGCACAAGAGACCCAGTACTTC. It codes for CASSSMAAQETQYF.

The CDR3 spells CASSPGTSGSQETQYF. CDR3 nucleotides: TGTGCCAGCAGCCCCGGGACTAGCGGGAGCCAAGAGACCCAGTACTTC. V and J are TRBV7-7 and TRBJ2-5; 14 bases are a match to TRBD2. This CDR3 has 16 residues. V lost 5 bases, J lost 1 base, and 3 bases stayed unmatched. The germline CDR1 and CDR2 sequences are SSHAT and FNYEAQ (reference sequence).

This chain connects TRBV2 to TRBJ2-3, with 7 nucleotides matching TRBD2. The CDR3 extends over 14 amino acids. In germline, CDR1 is SNHLY, CDR2 FYNNEI. The V gene end was trimmed by 1 base and the J gene end by 4 bases; junction bases not matched to a gene: 2. The CDR3 is CASSEGGGSDTQYF. CDR3 coding DNA: TGTGCCAGCAGTGAAGGCGGGGGATCAGATACGCAGTATTTT.

The chain is built from TRBV19 and TRBJ1-5; a possible D gene is TRBD1 (5 bases). Germline loops: CDR1 LNHDA, CDR2 SQIVND (reference sequence). V shed 9 bases and J shed 2 bases, with 20 bases lying between them. The CDR3 loop spans 16 amino acids. The CDR3, as DNA: TGTGCCAGCGTGTGGACAACCCAAGGCGGCAATCAGCCCCAGCATTTT. As protein: CASVWTTQGGNQPQHF.

This rearrangement joins TRBV20-1 to TRBJ2-1, with TRBD2 as a possible D gene (6 bases). The CDR3 loop spans 10 amino acids. Germline assignment: CDR1 DFQATT and CDR2 SNEGSKA (reference sequence). This CDR3 reads CRGGHNEQFF. DNA of the CDR3: TGCAGGGGGGGACACAATGAGCAGTTCTTC.

The J gene is TRBJ1-1, the V gene TRBV28; D is undetermined. The germline V gene encodes CDR1 MDHEN and CDR2 SYDVKM. The CDR3 consists of 14 residues. V was shortened by 7 bases and J by 5 bases, with 17 bases between the two germline ends. The CDR3 reads CASTRLPSGTEAFF. The DNA for the CDR3 is TGTGCCAGCACCAGACTGCCAAGTGGGACTGAAGCTTTCTTT.

The chain employs TRBV5-1 and TRBJ2-7, with TRBD2 identical over 11 bases. V shed 4 bases and J 5 bases; nucleotides not matched to a gene: 5. CDR3 length equals 14 residues. Germline CDR1 SGHRS, CDR2 YFSETQ. The CDR3 nucleotides read TGCGCCAGCAGCGTACTAGCGGGGGACGACGAGCAGTACTTC. Amino acid sequence: CASSVLAGDDEQYF. Looking up the rest from reference TRBV5-1 and TRBJ2-7 gives the full variable domain: KAGVTQTPRYLIKTRGQQVTLSCSPISGHRSVSWYQQTPGQGLQFLFEYFSETQRNKGNFPGRFSGRQFSNSRSEMNVSTLELGDSALYLCASSVLAGDDEQYFGPGTRLTVT.

The chain employs TRBV7-9 and TRBJ1-3; unclear D gene. The ends were cut back, 2 bases at V and 8 bases at J, with 10 bases in the middle. The germline CDR1 and CDR2 sequences are SEHNR and FQNEAQ (reference sequence). The CDR3 extends over 13 amino acids. The CDR3 loop reads CASSLTMRDTIYF. CDR3 in DNA: TGTGCCAGCAGCTTAACCATGCGCGACACCATATATTTT.

The J gene is TRBJ1-1, the V gene TRBV9, with 12 bases identical to TRBD1. In germline, CDR1 is SGDLS, CDR2 YYNGEE. The ends lost 4 bases at V and 1 base at J; junction bases unmatched: 5. The CDR3 covers 16 residues. Written as DNA, the CDR3 is TGTGCCAGCAGCTGGGGGACAGGGGGCGCGAACACTGAAGCTTTCTTT. As protein: CASSWGTGGANTEAFF.

The sample holds one count of this clone. V gene TRBV5-1 combines with J gene TRBJ2-3, with D perhaps matching TRBD2 (6 bases). V dropped 4 bases and J dropped 4 bases, with 19 bases sitting between them. The germline CDR1 and CDR2 sequences are SGHRS and YFSETQ. This CDR3 is built from 16 residues. Written as DNA, the CDR3 is TGCGCCAGCAGCCCACTAGCAGGCGGTCCGGCAGATACGCAGTATTTT. It is translated as CASSPLAGGPADTQYF.

The table lists this clone with a count of one. This chain links TRBV7-6 with TRBJ2-1, with 10 positions matching TRBD2. CDR1 is SGHVS, CDR2 FNYEAQ, per germline. The CDR3 sequence is 15 residues long. V lost 4 bases to trimming and J lost 4 bases; unmatched junction nucleotides: 4. In nucleotides, the CDR3 is TGTGCCAGCAGCTCCACTAGCGGGGATTACAATGAGCAGTTCTTC. This codes for CASSSTSGDYNEQFF. Variable domain in full (rest from reference TRBV7-6 and TRBJ2-1): GAGVSQSPRYKVTKRGQDVALRCDPISGHVSLYWYRQALGQGPEFLTYFNYEAQQDKSGLPNDRFSAERPEGSISTLTIQRTEQRDSAMYRCASSSTSGDYNEQFFGPGTRLTVL.

The chain links TRBV9 to TRBJ2-7; maybe TRBD1 (6 bases). In germline, CDR1 is SGDLS, CDR2 YYNGEE. Trimming left V 4 bases short and J 7 bases short, with 21 bases between. This CDR3 contains 15 residues. The CDR3 spells CASSLTSDSRGEQYF. Here the CDR3 DNA reads TGTGCCAGCAGCCTCACTTCGGACAGCCGTGGGGAGCAGTACTTC.

The chain recombines TRBV6-5 with TRBJ2-7; TRBD2 is a possible D gene (5 bases). The CDR3 length is 13 residues. Germline CDR1 and CDR2: MNHEY and SVGAGI. Trimming took off 7 bases at V and 1 base at J, with 11 bases between the two ends. CDR3 region: CASTSSGSYEQYF. The CDR3, as DNA: TGTGCCAGCACATCGAGCGGATCCTACGAGCAGTACTTC.

This sequence joins TRBV10-1 and TRBJ1-5, with a tentative D call TRBD1 (6 bases). The CDR3 sequence is 13 residues long. V was trimmed by 4 bases and J by 6 bases, leaving 10 bases between them. Germline CDR1 WNHNN, CDR2 SYGVQD (reference sequence). The CDR3 loop is CASSGTQGQPQHF. CDR3 nucleotide sequence: TGCGCCAGCAGTGGAACACAGGGTCAGCCCCAGCATTTT.

The CDR3 DNA reads as TGCAGTGCTAGTCGACAGGGGGGAAAGTTCGAGCAGTACTTC. Amino acid sequence: CSASRQGGKFEQYF. J is TRBJ2-7 and V is TRBV20-1, with 9 bases aligning to TRBD1. The junction had 9 bases not matched to a gene; V was cut back by 3 bases and J by 6 bases. Germline V gene data show CDR1 as DFQATT and CDR2 as SNEGSKA (reference sequence). The CDR3 contains 14 residues.

This chain uses TRBV5-4 with TRBJ2-7; 8 positions agree with TRBD1. This CDR3 region has 15 residues. The junction had 10 bases not matched to a gene; V was cut back by 6 bases and J by 2 bases. CDR1 is SGHNT, CDR2 YYREEE, per germline (reference sequence). Here the CDR3 reads CASTDRGTGTYEQYF. CDR3 nucleotides: TGTGCCAGCACCGATAGGGGGACAGGAACCTACGAGCAGTACTTC.

The chain is built from TRBV10-3 and TRBJ1-3; no firm D call. V lost 4 bases, J lost 4 bases, and 11 bases lay in between. CDR1 is ENHRY and CDR2 is SYGVKD in the germline V gene. This CDR3 contains 14 residues. CDR3 protein: CAISGKREGNTIYF. In DNA form, the CDR3 reads TGTGCCATCAGTGGGAAACGGGAAGGAAACACCATATATTTT.